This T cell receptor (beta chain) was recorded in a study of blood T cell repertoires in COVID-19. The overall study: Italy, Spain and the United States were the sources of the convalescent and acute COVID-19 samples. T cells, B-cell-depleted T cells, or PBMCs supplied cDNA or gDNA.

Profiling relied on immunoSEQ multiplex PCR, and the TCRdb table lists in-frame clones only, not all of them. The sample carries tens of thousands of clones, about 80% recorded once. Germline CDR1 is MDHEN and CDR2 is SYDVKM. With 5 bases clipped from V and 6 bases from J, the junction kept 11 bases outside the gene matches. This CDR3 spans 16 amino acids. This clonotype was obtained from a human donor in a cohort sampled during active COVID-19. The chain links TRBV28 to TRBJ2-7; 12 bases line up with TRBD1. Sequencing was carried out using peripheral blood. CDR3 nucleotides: TGTGCCAGCAGTGGCGGAGGAGGGGACAGGGGGCTCGAGCAGTACTTC. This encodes CASSGGGGDRGLEQYF.